The text below deals with one TCR beta chain. The sample is drawn from a study of PD-1 blockade in classical Hodgkin lymphoma. CDR3 length equals 15 residues. V shed 2 bases and J shed 1 base, with 9 bases lying between them. Looked up from germline, CDR1 is SGHRS and CDR2 is YFSETQ. Data came from immunoSEQ multiplex PCR; TCRdb stores just in-frame clones and leaves some out. The table shows 99,000 or so clones, with more than 70% occurring only once. Time point denoted: cycle 4 day 1 (C4D1), after less than 7 weeks of nivolumab. Every single patient, without exception, relapsed after autologous stem cell transplantation, and brentuximab vedotin exposure varied.

Specimen: peripheral blood mononuclear cells (PBMCs), collected before the fourth cycle of nivolumab. The receptor was derived from a human donor with classical Hodgkin lymphoma. This sequence joins TRBV5-1 and TRBJ2-2; TRBD2 might be the D (5 bases). Written as DNA, the CDR3 is TGCGCCAGCAGCTTTCTAGAGGGGAACACCGGGGAGCTGTTTTTT. It yields the protein CASSFLEGNTGELFF. Using reference TRBV5-1 and TRBJ2-2 for the parts outside the CDR3, the full variable domain is KAGVTQTPRYLIKTRGQQVTLSCSPISGHRSVSWYQQTPGQGLQFLFEYFSETQRNKGNFPGRFSGRQFSNSRSEMNVSTLELGDSALYLCASSFLEGNTGELFFGEGSRLTVL.